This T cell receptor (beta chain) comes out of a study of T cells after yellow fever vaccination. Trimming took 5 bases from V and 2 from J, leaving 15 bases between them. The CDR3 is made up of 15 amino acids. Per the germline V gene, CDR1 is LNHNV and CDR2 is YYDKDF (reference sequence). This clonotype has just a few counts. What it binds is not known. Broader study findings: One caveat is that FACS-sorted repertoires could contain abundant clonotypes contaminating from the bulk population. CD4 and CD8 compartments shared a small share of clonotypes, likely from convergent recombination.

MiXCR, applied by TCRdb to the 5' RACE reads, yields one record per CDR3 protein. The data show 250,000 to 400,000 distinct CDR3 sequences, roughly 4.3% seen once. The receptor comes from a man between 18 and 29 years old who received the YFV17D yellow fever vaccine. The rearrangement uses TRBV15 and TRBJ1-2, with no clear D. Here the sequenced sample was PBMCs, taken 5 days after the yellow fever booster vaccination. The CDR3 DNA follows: TGTGCCACCAGCCCTTTAGCGGGGATAAACTATGGCTACACCTTC. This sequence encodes CATSPLAGINYGYTF.